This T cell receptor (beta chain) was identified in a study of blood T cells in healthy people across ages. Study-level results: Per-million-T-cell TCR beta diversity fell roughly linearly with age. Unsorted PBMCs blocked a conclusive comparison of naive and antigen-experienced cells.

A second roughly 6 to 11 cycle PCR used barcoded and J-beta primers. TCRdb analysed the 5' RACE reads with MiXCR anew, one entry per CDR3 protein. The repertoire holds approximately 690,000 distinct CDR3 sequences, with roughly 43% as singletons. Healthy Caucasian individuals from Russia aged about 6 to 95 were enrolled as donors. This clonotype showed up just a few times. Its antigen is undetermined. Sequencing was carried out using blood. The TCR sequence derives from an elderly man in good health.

The DNA for the CDR3 is TGTGCCAGCAACCTTAGCGGAGCGAACACCGGGGAGCTGTTTTTT. As protein: CASNLSGANTGELFF. The gene calls are TRBV6-2 or TRBV6-3 and TRBJ2-2, with D tentatively TRBD2 (6 bases). Germline values: CDR1 MNHEY, CDR2 SVGEGT. The V end was cut by 7 bases, the J end by 0 bases, with 12 bases between. This CDR3 spans 15 amino acids.